The T cell receptor beta chain described here comes from a study of shared clonotypes between healthy human individuals. Repertoires were generated with immunoSEQ multiplex PCR, while TCRdb's copy carries only in-frame clones and drops some. This sample has about 2.3 million clones, with 80% to 95% found just once. In the CD4+ fraction, cells were divided into CD45RA+ naive and CD45RA-negative memory subsets. The CDR3 totals 18 residues. Losses at the gene ends were 3 bases for V and 5 bases for J; bases not matched to a gene: 10. Germline values: CDR1 SGHTA, CDR2 FQGNSA. The chain uses TRBV7-2 and TRBJ2-2; 12 bases agree with TRBD2. The source is a man aged 18 to 35 in good health. Some clones in this sample may be carry-over from other donors' samples. Sequencing was carried out using naive CD4+ T cells from PBMCs. Subset described: CD45RA+ positively selected. In nucleotides, the CDR3 is TGTGCCAGCAGCTTGTCGTCCGGACTAGCGGGAAGTACCGGGGAGCTGTTTTTT. This gives the protein CASSLSSGLAGSTGELFF. Using reference TRBV7-2 and TRBJ2-2 for the parts outside the CDR3, the full variable domain is GAGVSQSPSNKVTEKGKDVELRCDPISGHTALYWYRQSLGQGLEFLIYFQGNSAPDKSGLPSDRFSAERTGGSVSTLTIQRTQQEDSAVYLCASSLSSGLAGSTGELFFGEGSRLTVL.